This T cell receptor beta chain came from a study of HIV-infected patients and healthy controls. The study's findings and limits: Significantly higher mean Gini indices appeared in HIV-infected repertoires, possibly reflecting oligoclonality. Untreated HIV+ repertoires had roughly threefold fewer distinct CDR3s and lower Shannon diversity than healthy controls.

This clonotype was found many times. Its antigen remains unknown. CDR1 and CDR2 (germline): LGHDT, YNNKEL (reference sequence). Trimming shortened V by 2 bases and J by 5 bases, and 5 bases separated the two germline ends. This CDR3 has 12 amino acids. The repertoire came from unfractionated whole blood and reflected all unsorted peripheral T cells. cDNA was made from approximately 500 ng RNA using alpha and beta constant primers. Separate chain-specific third strand synthesis with multiplexing indices produced the alpha and beta libraries. Each cDNA molecule was barcoded, and a single primer pair amplified each chain. TCRdb called the 5' RACE reads again in MiXCR, with one record for every CDR3 protein. This repertoire shows under 20,000 distinct CDR3 sequences, just under 9.5% found once; its top ten account for approximately 5.1%.

This chain links TRBV3-1 with TRBJ2-3; D is unclear. The receptor was isolated from an adult in good health. The sample consisted of blood. The CDR3 region has the DNA TGTGCCAGCAGCCAAATAGGAGATACGCAGTATTTT. Its protein product is CASSQIGDTQYF.